This TCR beta chain was recovered during a study of T cells in Graves' hyperthyroidism and ophthalmopathy. A NOSPECS grade of at least 4, a Clinical Activity Score of at least 3 and duration under 3 months were recorded in ophthalmopathy patients. General study results and limits: Before onset, ophthalmopathy was predicted by the model a median around 6 months earlier.

There are a few counts of this clonotype. Its antigen is not known. There were TCR beta CDR3 regions amplified from RNA transcripts. Initially, a first-round RT-PCR of the TCR CDR3 employed the HTBI primer set. A single record per CDR3 protein comes from TCRdb applying MiXCR to the multiplex PCR reads. The table records about 600,000 distinct CDR3 sequences, approximately 15% of them present only once. The CDR3 length is 12 residues. Germline V gene sequence: CDR1 LGHNT, CDR2 FRNRAP. V was shortened by 1 base and J by 12 bases, with 11 bases between the two germline ends. The source material was blood. This chain links TRBV12-5 with TRBJ2-3; D is unclear. This receptor was taken from a woman between 40 and 50 years old with Graves' ophthalmopathy. The DNA for the CDR3 is TGTGCTAGTGGTTTGGCCCGAAGCTATCAGTATTTT. Residues: CASGLARSYQYF. The full variable domain, completed using reference TRBV12-5 and TRBJ2-3, is DARVTQTPRHKVTEMGQEVTMRCQPILGHNTVFWYRQTMMQGLELLAYFRNRAPLDDSGMPKDRFSAEMPDATLATLKIQPSEPRDSAVYFCASGLARSYQYFGPGTRLTVL.